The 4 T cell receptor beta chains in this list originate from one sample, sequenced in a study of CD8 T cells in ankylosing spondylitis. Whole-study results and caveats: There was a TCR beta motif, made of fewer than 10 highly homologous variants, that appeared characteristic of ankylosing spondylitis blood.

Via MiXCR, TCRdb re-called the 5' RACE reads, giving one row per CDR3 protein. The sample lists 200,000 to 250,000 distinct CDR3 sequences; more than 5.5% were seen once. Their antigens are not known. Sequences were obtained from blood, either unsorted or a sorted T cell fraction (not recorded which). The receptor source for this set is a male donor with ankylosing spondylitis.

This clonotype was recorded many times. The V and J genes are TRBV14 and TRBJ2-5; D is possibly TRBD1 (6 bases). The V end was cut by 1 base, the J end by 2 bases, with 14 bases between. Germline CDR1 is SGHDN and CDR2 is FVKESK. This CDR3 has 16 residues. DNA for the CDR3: TGTGCCAGCAGCCAAGGGCAGGGGACGAGGCAAGAGACCCAGTACTTC. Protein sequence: CASSQGQGTRQETQYF.

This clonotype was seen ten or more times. This CDR3 is CATSKGLPYQETQYF. DNA for the CDR3: TGTGCCACCAGTAAGGGACTCCCCTACCAAGAGACCCAGTACTTC. This chain links TRBV15 with TRBJ2-5; maybe TRBD2 (6 bases). The ends were cut back, 6 bases at V and 0 bases at J, with 14 bases in the middle. From germline, CDR1 is LNHNV and CDR2 YYDKDF (reference sequence). CDR3 length equals 15 residues.

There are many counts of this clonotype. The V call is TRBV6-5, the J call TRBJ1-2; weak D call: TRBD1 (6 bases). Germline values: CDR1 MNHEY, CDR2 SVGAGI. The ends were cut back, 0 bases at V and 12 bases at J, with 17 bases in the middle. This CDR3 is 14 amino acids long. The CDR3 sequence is CASSYSVGGPGDTF. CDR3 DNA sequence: TGTGCCAGCAGTTACTCGGTGGGGGGGCCAGGTGACACCTTC.

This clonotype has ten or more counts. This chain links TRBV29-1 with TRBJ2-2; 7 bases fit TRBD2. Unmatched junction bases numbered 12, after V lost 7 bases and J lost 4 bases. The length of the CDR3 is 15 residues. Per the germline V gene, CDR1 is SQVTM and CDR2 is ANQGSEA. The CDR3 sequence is CSAPGEGLSTGELFF. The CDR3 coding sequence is TGCAGCGCGCCCGGGGAGGGGCTATCCACCGGGGAGCTGTTTTTT.